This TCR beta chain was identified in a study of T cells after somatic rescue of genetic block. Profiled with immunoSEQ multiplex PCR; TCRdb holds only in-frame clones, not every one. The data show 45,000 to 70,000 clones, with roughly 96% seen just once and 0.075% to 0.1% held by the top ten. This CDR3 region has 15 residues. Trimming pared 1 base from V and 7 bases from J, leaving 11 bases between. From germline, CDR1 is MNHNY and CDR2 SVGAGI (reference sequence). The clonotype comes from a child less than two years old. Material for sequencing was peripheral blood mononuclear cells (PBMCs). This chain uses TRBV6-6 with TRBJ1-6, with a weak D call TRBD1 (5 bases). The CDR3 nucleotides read TGTGCCAGCAGTTACTGGCAGGGAACGAATTCACCCCTCCACTTT. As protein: CASSYWQGTNSPLHF.